The 26 T cell receptor beta chains below all came from one sample that was sequenced in a study of T cell clonality in common variable immunodeficiency. Sequencing used immunoSEQ multiplex PCR; TCRdb keeps in-frame clones, though not all of them. The sample holds some 50,000 clones, and no clone turns up only once. Sequences were obtained from peripheral blood mononuclear cells. The source is a person aged 18 to 70 in good health.

This clone was seen many times. The read halts 3 residues ahead of the CDR3 end, with the missing end drawn from the germline J gene. This chain joins TRBV9 and TRBJ2-7; TRBD1 agrees at 10 bases. The CDR3 has 15 amino acids. The trim removed 2 bases at V and 1 base at J, leaving 3 bases unmatched. Germline values: CDR1 SGDLS, CDR2 YYNGEE. The CDR3 sequence is CASSVGTGASYEQYF. Partial CDR3 DNA: TGTGCCAGCAGCGTTGGGACAGGGGCTTCCTACGAG. The full variable domain, rest sourced from reference TRBV9 and TRBJ2-7, is DSGVTQTPKHLITATGQRVTLRCSPRSGDLSVYWYQQSLDQGLQFLIQYYNGEERAKGNILERFSAQQFPDLHSELNLSSLELGDSALYFCASSVGTGASYEQYFGPGTRLTVT.

This clone occurred a few times. The read stops 3 residues short of the end of the CDR3; the missing end is completed from the germline J gene. V usage is TRBV7-9 and J usage is TRBJ1-1; D possibly corresponds to TRBD1 (6 bases). The V gene lost 5 bases and the J gene lost 3 bases, with 13 bases spanning the gap. The CDR3 loop spans 14 amino acids. Germline-derived CDR1 and CDR2 are SEHNR and FQNEAQ (reference sequence). The CDR3 is CASSPVPGDTEAFF. The CDR3 DNA, read in part, is TGTGCCAGCAGCCCAGTCCCAGGGGACACTGAA.

This clone has more than one count but fewer than ten. The read halts 3 residues ahead of the CDR3 end, with the missing end drawn from the germline J gene. The chain is built from TRBV6-2 or TRBV6-3 and TRBJ1-5, with D possibly TRBD1 on 6 matching bases. The germline gives CDR1 MNHEY, CDR2 SVGEGT. CDR3 length equals 15 residues. The V end was cut by 5 bases, the J end by 3 bases, with 14 bases between. Incomplete CDR3 DNA: TGTGCCAGCAGTGACCGGGACAAGTTCAATCAGCCC. Amino acids: CASSDRDKFNQP. The CDR3, in full, reads CASSDRDKFNQPQHF.

This clone was counted many times. Read sequence stops 3 residues before the CDR3 end, and the germline J gene provides the missing end. The chain uses TRBV19 and TRBJ2-1; possibly TRBD1 for D (6 bases). CDR1 is LNHDA, CDR2 SQIVND, per germline (reference sequence). V was cut by 6 bases and J by 2 bases, with 14 bases left in between. The CDR3 is 15 amino acids. CDR3 residues: CASSQGPHTYNEQFF. CDR3 bases read: TGTGCCAGTAGCCAGGGGCCCCATACCTACAATGAG.

This clone has a count of ten or more. The read halts 3 residues ahead of the CDR3 end, with the missing end drawn from the germline J gene. The chain employs TRBV20-1 and TRBJ1-2, with D perhaps TRBD1 (6 bases). The V and J ends lost 5 bases and 4 bases respectively, with 23 bases between them. Germline CDR1 is DFQATT and CDR2 is SNEGSKA (reference sequence). The CDR3 runs to 16 residues. Here the CDR3 reads CSASRSGVGSSYGYTF. The CDR3 bases that were read are TGCAGTGCTTCAAGGTCAGGGGTAGGCTCTTCCTATGGC.

This clone was observed at least ten times. The CDR3 extends 3 residues past the end of the read, so its final part is completed from the germline J gene. The V gene is TRBV4-1, the J gene TRBJ2-1, with 8 bases lining up with TRBD1. This CDR3 is 16 amino acids long. Germline V gene data show CDR1 as MGHRA and CDR2 as YSYEKL. With 1 base clipped from V and 7 bases from J, the junction kept 9 bases outside the gene matches. CDR3 sequence: CASSQALDRVRNEQFF. The DNA read from the CDR3 is TGCGCCAGCAGCCAAGCTCTGGACAGGGTGAGGAATGAG.

As regards this clone: With the read ending 3 residues before the CDR3 end, the germline J gene is used to fill in that end. This chain links TRBV2 with TRBJ2-7, with TRBD1 matching 8 bases. Germline-derived CDR1 and CDR2 are SNHLY and FYNNEI. The CDR3 length is 16 residues. The V and J ends lost 8 bases and 0 bases, in that order; junction bases with no gene match: 12. The sequenced part of the CDR3 DNA is TGTGCCAGCCGGGCCCAGACAGGGGCCGCCTCCTACGAG. It codes for CASRAQTGAASYE. The whole CDR3 sequence reads CASRAQTGAASYEQYF.

At least ten counts were recorded for this clone. The read comes to an end 3 residues before the CDR3 does, leaving the germline J gene to fill in the end. The chain recombines TRBV20-1 with TRBJ2-6, with TRBD1 as a possible D gene (5 bases). This CDR3 is 17 amino acids long. Germline lookup yields CDR1 DFQATT and CDR2 SNEGSKA (reference sequence). The V end lost 3 bases, the J end lost 2 bases, and 17 bases lay between the germline ends. The DNA read from the CDR3 is TGCAGTGCTAGGTTGCAGGGCCTTCGTCCTGGGGCCAACGTC. This codes for CSARLQGLRPGANV. The full CDR3 sequence reads CSARLQGLRPGANVLTF.

About this clone: The read terminates 3 residues ahead of where the CDR3 ends, so the germline J gene completes it. This chain uses TRBV19 with TRBJ2-4, with D possibly being TRBD1 (6 bases). The CDR3 has 13 amino acids. CDR1 and CDR2 (germline): LNHDA, SQIVND (reference sequence). The part of the CDR3 DNA that was read is TGTGCCAGTATTGGCAGGGGTTCTGGTGGT. This gives the protein CASIGRGSGG. The full-length CDR3 reads as CASIGRGSGGQYF.

This clone was picked up many times. The CDR3 is cut off 3 residues early in the read; its end comes from the germline J gene. The chain is built from TRBV7-8 and TRBJ2-1; TRBD2 aligns across 10 bases. Germline loops: CDR1 SGHVS, CDR2 FQNEAQ. V lost 5 bases and J lost 2; bases outside the gene matches: 3. The CDR3 spans 15 residues. Incomplete CDR3 DNA: TGTGCCAGCAGCCGGACTAGCGGAGCCTACAATGAG. The encoded protein is CASSRTSGAYNE. The CDR3 in full is CASSRTSGAYNEQFF.

There are many counts of this clone. The missing CDR3 end, 3 residues past where the read stops, is filled in from the germline J gene. J is TRBJ1-1 and V is TRBV19, with D hard to call. V shed 5 bases and J shed 4 bases, with 14 bases lying between them. CDR3 size: 14 residues. Germline values: CDR1 LNHDA, CDR2 SQIVND (reference sequence). The CDR3 loop reads CASSSEGVRTEAFF. Incomplete CDR3 DNA: TGTGCCAGTAGTTCCGAGGGTGTTCGCACTGAA. Drawing the rest from reference TRBV19 and TRBJ1-1, the complete variable domain is DGGITQSPKYLFRKEGQNVTLSCEQNLNHDAMYWYRQDPGQGLRLIYYSQIVNDFQKGDIAEGYSVSREKKESFPLTVTSAQKNPTAFYLCASSSEGVRTEAFFGQGTRLTVV.

This clone was seen repeatedly, ten times or more. The read gets to within 3 residues of the CDR3 end, and the germline J gene fills in the rest. V is TRBV15 and J is TRBJ2-5; 10 bases match TRBD2. V was pared by 5 bases and J by 3 bases, with 6 bases of the junction left unmatched. The CDR3 covers 15 residues. Germline loops: CDR1 LNHNV, CDR2 YYDKDF (reference sequence). The sequenced part of the CDR3 DNA is TGTGCCACCAGCGGCCCAAGCGGGGGGGAAGAGACC. Protein: CATSGPSGGEET. In full, the CDR3 reads CATSGPSGGEETQYF. Complete variable domain (other parts from reference TRBV15 and TRBJ2-5): DAMVIQNPRYQVTQFGKPVTLSCSQTLNHNVMYWYQQKSSQAPKLLFHYYDKDFNNEADTPDNFQSRRPNTSFCFLDIRSPGLGDTAMYLCATSGPSGGEETQYFGPGTRLLVL.

The table lists this clone with many counts. The missing CDR3 end, 3 residues past where the read stops, is filled in from the germline J gene. The chain is built from TRBV6-2 or TRBV6-3 and TRBJ1-2, with a tentative D call TRBD1 (6 bases). Germline CDR1 and CDR2: MNHEY and SVGEGT. The CDR3 totals 16 residues. The CDR3 DNA, read in part, is TGTGCCAGCAGCCTACCTATAACAGGGATAGGATTCGGC. Amino acids: CASSLPITGIGFG. The entire CDR3 reads CASSLPITGIGFGYTF.

This clone was seen more than once but under ten times. The observed sequence ends 3 residues before the CDR3 terminus, with the missing tail filled in from the germline J gene. The V call is TRBV2, the J call TRBJ1-4, with TRBD1 matching over 7 bases. This CDR3 region has 16 residues. CDR1 and CDR2 (germline): SNHLY, FYNNEI. CDR3: CASRERTTGYNSPLFF. The sequenced CDR3 bases are TGTGCCAGCAGAGAGCGAACGACAGGGTATAATTCACCA.

This clone was seen many times. A junction boundary mismatches the germline segment, possibly from a read error. The CDR3 goes on 3 residues after the read ends, and that part is filled in from the germline J gene. The V call is TRBV4-2, the J call TRBJ2-1; 9 bases are a match to TRBD2. The CDR3 covers 15 residues. Looked up from germline, CDR1 is LGHNA and CDR2 is YNFKEQ. Incomplete CDR3 DNA: TGCGCCAGCAGCCTGACTAGCGGAGTCTACAATGAG. This translates into CASSLTSGVYNE. The CDR3 reads in full as CASSLTSGVYNEQFF.

This clone was counted ten times or more. At one of its ends the junction is not consistent with the germline gene, which may arise from a read error. The read terminates 3 residues ahead of where the CDR3 ends, so the germline J gene completes it. This chain joins TRBV4-2 and TRBJ2-3; TRBD2 agrees at 10 bases. The CDR3 spans 17 residues. Germline V gene lookup returns CDR1 LGHNA and CDR2 YNFKEQ. The part of the CDR3 DNA that was read is TGCGCCAGCAGCCAAGGGTCCTTAGCGGGAGGAGCAGATACG. Amino acid sequence: CASSQGSLAGGADT. The entire CDR3 reads CASSQGSLAGGADTQYF.

The chain's CDR3 is CASSLAPGAGYEQYF. The CDR3 DNA, read in part, is TGTGCCAGCAGCTTAGCGCCAGGGGCAGGCTACGAG. The chain joins TRBV7-8 to TRBJ2-7, with a tentative D call TRBD1 (6 bases). The read ends 3 residues before the CDR3 terminus; that terminus is restored from the germline J gene. The CDR3 extends over 15 amino acids. V was cut by 0 bases and J by 3 bases, with 12 bases left in between. CDR1 is SGHVS, CDR2 FQNEAQ, per germline.

This clone was seen many times. The read terminates 3 residues ahead of where the CDR3 ends, so the germline J gene completes it. The chain uses TRBV19 and TRBJ1-3, with 8 bases aligning to TRBD1. In germline, CDR1 is LNHDA, CDR2 SQIVND (reference sequence). This CDR3 comprises 15 residues. Unmatched junction bases numbered 7, after V lost 4 bases and J lost 5 bases. CDR3 DNA (partial): TGTGCCAGTAGTAGGCAGGGGGCGCAGAGAAACACC. Translated, it gives CASSRQGAQRNT. The full-length CDR3 reads as CASSRQGAQRNTIYF.

This clone was recorded many times. The read finishes 3 residues shy of the CDR3 end, and the germline J gene is used to complete it. The J gene is TRBJ2-4, the V gene TRBV6-2 or TRBV6-3; D is perhaps TRBD1 (6 bases). The CDR3 is 17 amino acids. The germline V and J ends were trimmed by 7 bases and 0 bases, with 19 bases remaining between them. CDR1 MNHEY and CDR2 SVGEGT come from the germline V gene. The CDR3 here is CASNYRQGQLAKNIQYF. Incomplete CDR3 DNA: TGTGCCAGCAACTATCGCCAGGGACAACTAGCCAAAAACATT.

This clone was observed at least ten times. Read data end 3 residues before the CDR3 end; the end is taken from the germline J gene. The rearrangement links TRBV7-2 to TRBJ2-1, with 9 bases identical to TRBD1. The CDR3 is 15 amino acids. Trimming at V came to 4 bases and at J to 9 bases, leaving 10 bases not matched to a gene. The germline V gene encodes CDR1 SGHTA and CDR2 FQGNSA. The sequenced CDR3 bases are TGTGCCAGCAGCTCCCGGGACAGGGTATTGGGTGAG. It translates to CASSSRDRVLGE. From start to end, the CDR3 is CASSSRDRVLGEQFF.

This clone was seen at least ten times. The read halts 3 residues ahead of the CDR3 end, with the missing end drawn from the germline J gene. The rearrangement joins TRBV7-8 to TRBJ2-1, with TRBD2 identical over 9 bases. Per the germline V gene, CDR1 is SGHVS and CDR2 is FQNEAQ. CDR3 length: 15 amino acids. V shed 5 bases and J 4 bases; nucleotides not matched to a gene: 6. The CDR3 is CASSLGLAGYNEQFF. The CDR3 DNA, read in part, is TGTGCCAGCAGCCTAGGGCTAGCGGGATACAATGAG.

This clone was seen at least ten times. The read is 3 residues too short to cover the CDR3 end, so that end is filled in from the germline J gene. The chain links TRBV20-1 to TRBJ1-2; 7 bases fit TRBD1. Germline V gene data show CDR1 as DFQATT and CDR2 as SNEGSKA (reference sequence). The V and J ends lost 3 bases and 6 bases, in that order; junction bases with no gene match: 4. This CDR3 comprises 12 residues. CDR3 DNA, as far as it was read: TGCAGTGCTAGGACAGGGAGGGATGGC. Translated: CSARTGRDG. The complete CDR3 reads CSARTGRDGYTF.

This clone showed up many times. The CDR3 is cut off 3 residues early in the read; its end comes from the germline J gene. J is TRBJ2-2 and V is TRBV4-2, with a possible D match to TRBD2 (5 bases). Germline loops: CDR1 LGHNA, CDR2 YNFKEQ. This CDR3 spans 15 amino acids. V was trimmed by 0 bases and J by 6 bases, leaving 11 bases between them. CDR3 residues: CASSQEERLAGELFF. The DNA read from the CDR3 is TGTGCCAGCAGCCAAGAGGAGCGGTTGGCCGGGGAG.

Of note for this clone: The CDR3 end is not reached by the read, which stops 3 residues before it; the germline J gene fills it in. The V call is TRBV7-8, the J call TRBJ2-4; D remains unclear. This CDR3 region has 16 residues. From germline, CDR1 is SGHVS and CDR2 FQNEAQ. The part of the CDR3 DNA that was read is TGTGCCAGCAGCTTAGTGATCGCTAGGCCTCAAGAGACT. Its translation is CASSLVIARPQET. From start to end, the CDR3 is CASSLVIARPQETQYF.

The table lists this clone with many counts. The observed sequence ends 3 residues before the CDR3 terminus, with the missing tail filled in from the germline J gene. The chain carries TRBV5-1 and TRBJ2-3, with 9 bases lining up with TRBD2. The germline CDR1 and CDR2 sequences are SGHRS and YFSETQ. The junction had 4 bases not matched to a gene; V was cut back by 2 bases and J by 6 bases. The CDR3 totals 14 residues. CDR3 amino acids: CASSFSGGDDTQYF. CDR3 bases read: TGCGCCAGCAGCTTTAGCGGGGGAGACGATACG.

This clone was seen repeatedly, ten times or more. The CDR3 end is not reached by the read, which stops 3 residues before it; the germline J gene fills it in. The chain uses TRBV7-3 and TRBJ2-5; possible D gene TRBD1, 5 bases. This CDR3 has 13 amino acids. The germline V and J ends were trimmed by 0 bases and 5 bases, with 7 bases remaining between them. In germline, CDR1 is SGHTA, CDR2 FQGTGA. The sequenced part of the CDR3 DNA is TGTGCCAGCAGCTTAACCCACAGGGAGACC. It yields the protein CASSLTHRET. The complete CDR3 sequence is CASSLTHRETQYF.